This T cell receptor beta chain was captured by sequencing in a study of blood T cell repertoires in COVID-19. CDR1 and CDR2 from the germline V gene are MNHEY and SMNVEV (reference sequence). The CDR3 totals 16 residues. V lost 6 bases and J 4 bases, leaving 21 bases between the germline ends. The protocol was immunoSEQ multiplex PCR, while the TCRdb copy is restricted to in-frame clones and leaves out a portion. The repertoire has a few hundred thousand clones, around 87% of them found once; the top ten carry roughly 1.4%. The source is a young man who had recovered from COVID-19. The chain couples TRBV27 to TRBJ1-2, with a possible D match to TRBD1 (6 bases). The material sequenced was PBMCs or T cells enriched from blood (not recorded which). The CDR3 nucleotides read TGTGCCAGCAGCCAGGACAGTAAACCAAGCCCCTATGGCTACACCTTC. Translation: CASSQDSKPSPYGYTF.